The source of this T cell receptor (beta chain) is a study of T cell responses to AZD1222 COVID-19 vaccine (dated by TCRdb to the early 2020s). For context, the study as a whole: A total of approximately 240 trial participants underwent TCR sequencing, of whom about 210 received two doses of AZD1222 and some 25 received two doses of the MenACWY control vaccine. Trial participants were enrolled into age subgroups of 18-55, 56-69 and 70-plus years, which contained approximately 150, 28 and 58 TCR-sequenced participants, respectively. The full study reports these points: Conclusions about previously exposed vaccinees were limited because only 6 or 7 AZD1222 recipients were SARS-CoV-2 seropositive at baseline. Most participants were white British and females outnumbered males, and the authors suggested that clonal diversity may have been underestimated. Because no day 14 peak-response samples were available, repertoires were characterized only after the peak T cell response. In the small 56-69-year group, the increase in depth fell short of significance, most likely because of low power. CD4 TCRs associated with the vaccine covered the entire spike protein, and the dominant responses were in regions 160-218 and 743-854. After two AZD1222 doses, spike-specific TCR breadth and depth were significantly higher than at day 0 and than in MenACWY recipients. Reportedly, almost half of the unique spike-specific TCRs recognized epitopes lying outside the regions that are mutated in the B.1.351 and B.1.1.7 variants.

The CDR3 regions of human TCRbeta chains were analyzed by immunosequencing. The authors' pipeline ran thus. TCRs in the repertoires were compared against a reference library of SARS-CoV-2-specific TCRs that had been generated with the MIRA antigen-specificity platform. Breadth was defined as the fraction of unique TCRs that were SARS-CoV-2-associated, and depth was defined as the fraction of total T cells that were SARS-CoV-2-associated. Each spike-specific TCR was assigned to its reactive spike region and to a CD4 or CD8 class using the MIRA data. Log10-transformed breadth and depth values were compared by one-way ANOVA with Sidak's multiple comparisons tests. The table was pulled from immuneACCESS by TCRdb, which kept in-frame rearrangements only. Such tables lose some clones; where checked, under half of the loss comes from unresolved V genes, and the rest has no known cause. The D gene and trimming were derived from the DNA, and the V and J assignments and clone size from that table. Across this sample there are some 150,000 clones, with over 70% seen only once. The top ten constitute 8% to 10% of the sample.

From the cysteine up to the phenylalanine, the CDR3 has a length of 13 residues. Only the CDR3 region is kept as DNA, spanning 39 bases read in frame from base 1. Between the V and J ends, shortened by 7 bases and 0 bases respectively, the junction contains 9 bases. The germline V gene gives CDR1 as ENHRY and CDR2 as SYGVKD. According to the study, the label for this sample's time point signals: about 28 days (+/-7) after the second vaccine dose. AZD1222 recipients whose second dose came at about 4 weeks and those whose second dose came at about 12 weeks were combined into one group, since spike-specific TCR depth and breadth did not differ between the two schedules. Vaccinee samples were obtained from the UK trials COV001 and COV002, which included a single-blind randomized controlled phase 2/3 trial of AZD1222 (ChAdOx1 nCoV-19) in healthy adults. For TCRbeta chain sequencing, PBMC samples were collected from trial participants at day 0 and at day 28 after the second dose.

A word on this clone: What this receptor recognizes is not known. No base quality information exists; no much larger clone differs at one position.

Source: peripheral blood, taken 28 days after the second AZD1222 dose. The rearrangement combines TRBV10-3 with TRBJ1-2; matching of 6 bases hints at TRBD1 as the D gene. The receptor's source is an adult who received the AZD1222 COVID-19 vaccine. For the CDR3, the sequence is CAITGQTNYGYTF. The sequenced DNA is TGTGCCATCACAGGACAGACTAACTATGGCTACACCTTC.